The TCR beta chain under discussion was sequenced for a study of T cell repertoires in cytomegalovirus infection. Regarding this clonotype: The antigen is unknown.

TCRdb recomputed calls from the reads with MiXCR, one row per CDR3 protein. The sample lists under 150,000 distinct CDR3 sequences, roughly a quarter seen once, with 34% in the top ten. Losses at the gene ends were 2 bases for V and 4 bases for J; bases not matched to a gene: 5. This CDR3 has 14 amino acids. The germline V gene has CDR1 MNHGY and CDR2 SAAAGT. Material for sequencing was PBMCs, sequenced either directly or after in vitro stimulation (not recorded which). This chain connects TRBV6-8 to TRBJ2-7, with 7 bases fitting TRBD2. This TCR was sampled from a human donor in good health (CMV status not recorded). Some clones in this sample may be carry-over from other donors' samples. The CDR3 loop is CASSYGGTTYEQYF. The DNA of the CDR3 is TGTGCCAGCAGTTACGGCGGGACTACATACGAGCAGTACTTC.